This T cell receptor beta chain was documented in a study of CD8+ T cells in alopecia areata. Study conclusions and caveats: An increase in clonality over normal scalp was evident in lesional scalp, especially alopecia totalis/universalis. Treatment with tofacitinib significantly lowered scalp clonality and reduced expanded CD8+ clones among the top 100.

The trim removed 1 base at V and 10 bases at J, leaving 8 bases unmatched. CDR1 SEHNR and CDR2 FQNEAQ come from the germline V gene (reference sequence). The CDR3 runs 15 residues. Remarks on this clone: Its antigen is still unknown.

As to treatment: oral pan-JAK inhibitor, 5-10 mg twice daily. RNA extraction and reverse transcription yielded cDNA as sequencing template. The protocol was immunoSEQ multiplex PCR, while the TCRdb copy is restricted to in-frame clones and leaves out a portion. The sample lists roughly 180,000 clones, roughly 50% occurring once. This receptor was obtained from a human donor with alopecia areata. The chain has TRBV7-9 and TRBJ2-1; TRBD1 matches at 9 bases. The sample in question was CD8+ T cells sorted from blood, obtained at week 24, from a patient treated with tofacitinib. The CDR3, as DNA: TGTGCCAGCAGCTTAGGAACAGGGGGCGGTTACGAGCAGTTCTTC. Translated: CASSLGTGGGYEQFF.